The source of this T cell receptor (beta chain) is a study of shared clonotypes between healthy human individuals. The overall study: A donor's plate count was three for CD4 naive and three for CD4 memory; CD8 naive had two and CD8 memory one. Points from the study as a whole: Several donors showed sharing of 4.5% to 5% of naive CD4 clonotypes.

The CDR3 runs to 15 residues. Between the trimmed V and J ends, which lost 4 bases and 3 bases, there was a span of 14 bases. Germline V gene sequence: CDR1 SGHDN, CDR2 FVKESK. With regard to this clone: The antigen remains undetermined.

Sorted-subset replicate PCR reactions contained 200 ng DNA, corresponding to about 30,000 T cell genomes. TCRdb's table, derived via immunoSEQ multiplex PCR, lists solely in-frame clones and lacks some. The sample holds around 2.5 million clones, roughly 93% seen once. The sample consisted of naive CD4+ T cells from PBMCs. As for subset: CD45RA+ positively selected. This receptor was taken from a man younger than 35 in good health. Some clones in this sample may be carry-over from other donors' samples. The J gene is TRBJ2-3, the V gene TRBV14; D not certain. This CDR3 is CASSPRWLVTDTQYF. The DNA for the CDR3 is TGTGCCAGCAGCCCTAGGTGGCTGGTAACAGATACGCAGTATTTT. The full variable domain, completed using reference TRBV14 and TRBJ2-3, is EAGVTQFPSHSVIEKGQTVTLRCDPISGHDNLYWYRRVMGKEIKFLLHFVKESKQDESGMPNNRFLAERTGGTYSTLKVQPAELEDSGVYFCASSPRWLVTDTQYFGPGTRLTVL.